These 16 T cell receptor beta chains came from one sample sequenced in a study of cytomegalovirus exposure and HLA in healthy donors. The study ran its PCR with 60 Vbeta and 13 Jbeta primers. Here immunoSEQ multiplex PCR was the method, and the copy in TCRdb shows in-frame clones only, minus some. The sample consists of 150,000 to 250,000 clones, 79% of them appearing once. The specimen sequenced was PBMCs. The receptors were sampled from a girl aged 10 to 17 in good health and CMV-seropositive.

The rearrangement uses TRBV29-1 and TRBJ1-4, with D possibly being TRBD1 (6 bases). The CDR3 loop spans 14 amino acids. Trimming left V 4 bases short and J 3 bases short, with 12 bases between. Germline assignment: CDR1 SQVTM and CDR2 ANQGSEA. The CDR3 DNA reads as TGCAGCGTTGGGTGGGCAGGGGCTAATGAAAAACTGTTTTTT. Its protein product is CSVGWAGANEKLFF.

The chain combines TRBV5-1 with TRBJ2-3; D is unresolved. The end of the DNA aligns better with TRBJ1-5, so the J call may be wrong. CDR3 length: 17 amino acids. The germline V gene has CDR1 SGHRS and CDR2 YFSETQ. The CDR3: CASSLNQSPKATDTQHF. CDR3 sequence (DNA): TGCGCCAGCAGCTTGAACCAGTCCCCGAAGGCCACAGATACGCAGCATTTT.

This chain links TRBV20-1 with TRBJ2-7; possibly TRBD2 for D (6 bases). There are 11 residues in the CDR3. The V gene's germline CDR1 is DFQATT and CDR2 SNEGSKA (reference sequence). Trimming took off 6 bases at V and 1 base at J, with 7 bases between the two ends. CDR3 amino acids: CSARGSYEQYF. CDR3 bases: TGCAGTGCCCGGGGGTCCTACGAGCAGTACTTC.

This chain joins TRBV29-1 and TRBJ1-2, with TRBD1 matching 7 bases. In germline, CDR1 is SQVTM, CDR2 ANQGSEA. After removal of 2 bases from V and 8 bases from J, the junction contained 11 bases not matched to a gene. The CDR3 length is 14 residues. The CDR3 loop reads CSVETDRVLYGYTF. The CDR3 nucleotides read TGCAGCGTTGAAACTGACAGGGTCCTTTACGGCTACACCTTC.

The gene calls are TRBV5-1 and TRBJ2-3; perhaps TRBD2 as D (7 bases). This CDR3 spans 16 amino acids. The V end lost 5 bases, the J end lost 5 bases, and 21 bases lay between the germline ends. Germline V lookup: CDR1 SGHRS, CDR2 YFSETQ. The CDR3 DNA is TGCGCCAGCAGGAGGGGGTCCGGGGGGCCGGGAGATACGCAGTATTTT. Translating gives CASRRGSGGPGDTQYF.

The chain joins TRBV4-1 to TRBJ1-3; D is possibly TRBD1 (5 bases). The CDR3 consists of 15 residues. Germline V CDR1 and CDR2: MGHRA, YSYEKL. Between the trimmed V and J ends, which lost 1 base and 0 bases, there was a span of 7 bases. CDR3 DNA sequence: TGCGCCAGCAGCCAAGCAGGGATCTCTGGAAACACCATATATTTT. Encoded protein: CASSQAGISGNTIYF.

CDR3 sequence: CSVVNPGQVGNEQFF. CDR3 DNA: TGCAGCGTTGTGAACCCGGGACAGGTGGGTAATGAGCAGTTCTTC. This rearrangement joins TRBV29-1 to TRBJ2-1, with TRBD1 identical over 8 bases. Germline V CDR1 and CDR2: SQVTM, ANQGSEA. The V segment lost 4 bases and the J segment 7 bases; nucleotides outside the gene matches: 12. CDR3 size: 15 residues.

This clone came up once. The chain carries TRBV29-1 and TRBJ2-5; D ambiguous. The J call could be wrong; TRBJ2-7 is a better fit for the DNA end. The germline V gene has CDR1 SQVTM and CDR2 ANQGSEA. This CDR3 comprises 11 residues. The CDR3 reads CSVDLGYEQYF. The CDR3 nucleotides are TGCAGCGTTGATCTAGGCTACGAGCAGTACTTC.

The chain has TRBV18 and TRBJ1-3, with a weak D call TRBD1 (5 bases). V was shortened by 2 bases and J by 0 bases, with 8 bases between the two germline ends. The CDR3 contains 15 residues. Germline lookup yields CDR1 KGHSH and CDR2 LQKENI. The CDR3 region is CASSPNQGSGNTIYF. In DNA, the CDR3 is TGTGCCAGCTCACCAAACCAGGGCTCTGGAAACACCATATATTTT.

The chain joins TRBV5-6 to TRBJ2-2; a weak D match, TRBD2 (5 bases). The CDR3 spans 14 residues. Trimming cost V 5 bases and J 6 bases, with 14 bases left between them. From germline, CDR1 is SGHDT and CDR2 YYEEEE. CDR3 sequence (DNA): TGTGCCAGCAGACTGTCTGGAGGCCCCGGGGAGCTGTTTTTT. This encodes CASRLSGGPGELFF.

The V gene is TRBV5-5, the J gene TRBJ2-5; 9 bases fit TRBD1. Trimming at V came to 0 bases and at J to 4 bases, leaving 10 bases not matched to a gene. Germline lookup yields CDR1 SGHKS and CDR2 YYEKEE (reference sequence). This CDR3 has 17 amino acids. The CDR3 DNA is TGTGCCAGCAGCTTGGATCGGACAGGGGAAGGGCGAGAGACCCAGTACTTC. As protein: CASSLDRTGEGRETQYF.

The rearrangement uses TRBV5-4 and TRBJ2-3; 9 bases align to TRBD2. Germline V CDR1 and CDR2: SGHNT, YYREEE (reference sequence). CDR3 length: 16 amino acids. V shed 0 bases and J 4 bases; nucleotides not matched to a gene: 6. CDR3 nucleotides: TGTGCCAGCAGCTTGGTTGGCAGCGGGGGGTCAGATACGCAGTATTTT. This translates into CASSLVGSGGSDTQYF.

For the CDR3, the DNA is TGTGCCAGCAGCTTATGGCAGGGTACAGATACGCAGTATTTT. It specifies CASSLWQGTDTQYF. This chain uses TRBV7-6 with TRBJ2-3; D is perhaps TRBD1 (5 bases). V dropped 2 bases and J dropped 3 bases, with 9 bases sitting between them. Per germline, CDR1 SGHVS and CDR2 FNYEAQ. CDR3 length: 14 amino acids.

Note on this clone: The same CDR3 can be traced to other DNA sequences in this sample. The CDR3 DNA sequence: TGTGCCATCAGTCCGGGACTAGCAACAGATACGCAGTATTTT. Amino acids: CAISPGLATDTQYF. The rearrangement joins TRBV10-3 to TRBJ2-3; 9 positions match TRBD2. Germline CDR1 is ENHRY and CDR2 is SYGVKD. The CDR3 runs 14 residues. V gave up 5 bases and J gave up 3 bases; unmatched junction bases: 3.

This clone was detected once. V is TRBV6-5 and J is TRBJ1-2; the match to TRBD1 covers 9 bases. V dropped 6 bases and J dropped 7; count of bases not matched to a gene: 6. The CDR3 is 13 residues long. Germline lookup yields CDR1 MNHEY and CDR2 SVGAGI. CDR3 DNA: TGTGCCAGCAGCTTGGGACAGGGATCTGGCTACACCTTC. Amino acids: CASSLGQGSGYTF.

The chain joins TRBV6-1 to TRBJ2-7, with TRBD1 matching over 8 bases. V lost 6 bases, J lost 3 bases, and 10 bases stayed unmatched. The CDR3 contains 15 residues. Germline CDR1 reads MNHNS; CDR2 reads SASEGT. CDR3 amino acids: CASRLQSGQGYEQYF. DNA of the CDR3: TGTGCCAGCAGGTTACAAAGTGGACAGGGCTACGAGCAGTACTTC.